Shown below are 20 T cell receptor beta chains from a single sample sequenced in a study of cytomegalovirus exposure and HLA in healthy donors. The PCR used 60 Vbeta and 13 Jbeta primers. The protocol was immunoSEQ multiplex PCR, while the TCRdb copy is restricted to in-frame clones and leaves out a portion. The data contain around 130,000 clones, about 75% of them singletons. Input material: PBMCs. These receptors came from a woman aged 40 to 55 in good health and CMV-seropositive.

The rearrangement links TRBV2 to TRBJ2-1; 13 positions match TRBD2. Germline V gives CDR1 SNHLY, CDR2 FYNNEI. The V segment lost 6 bases and the J segment 8 bases; nucleotides outside the gene matches: 13. The CDR3 has 17 amino acids. The CDR3 is CASSADQLAGGQHEQFF. In DNA, the CDR3 is TGTGCCAGCAGCGCCGATCAACTAGCGGGAGGGCAGCATGAGCAGTTCTTC.

V is TRBV6-5 and J is TRBJ2-1, with 9 bases matching TRBD1. The CDR3 totals 13 residues. Looked up from germline, CDR1 is MNHEY and CDR2 is SVGAGI. Trimming at V came to 4 bases and at J to 5 bases, leaving 0 bases not matched to a gene. CDR3 DNA: TGTGCCAGCAGTTGGACAGGGGACAATGAGCAGTTCTTC. Translation gives CASSWTGDNEQFF.

The rearrangement links TRBV23-1 to TRBJ1-2, with TRBD1 matching 9 bases. TRBV23-1 is an ORF; its function is uncertain. The CDR3 has 16 residues. V trimming: 4 bases; J trimming: 0 bases; junction bases outside the gene matches: 6. The DNA for the CDR3 is TGCGCCAGCAGTCGCCTACAGGGGGCCACTAACTATGGCTACACCTTC. It encodes CASSRLQGATNYGYTF.

The rearrangement links TRBV10-2 to TRBJ1-5; D uncertain. V lost 2 bases, J lost 7 bases, and 12 bases lay in between. The CDR3 sequence is 14 residues long. Germline values: CDR1 WSHSY, CDR2 SAAADI. The CDR3 bases are TGCGCCAGCAGTGAGGTCCAGCGGCAACAGCCCCAGCATTTT. Translation gives CASSEVQRQQPQHF.

For this clone: Other DNA sequences in this sample translate to the same CDR3. The chain employs TRBV19 and TRBJ1-5; D is unclear. Between the trimmed V and J ends, which lost 2 bases and 4 bases, there was a span of 9 bases. CDR3 size: 14 residues. Germline loops: CDR1 LNHDA, CDR2 SQIVND (reference sequence). The CDR3 is CASSIITGNQPQHF. The DNA for the CDR3 is TGTGCCAGTAGTATAATCACGGGAAATCAGCCCCAGCATTTT. Full variable domain (rest looked up from reference TRBV19 and TRBJ1-5): DGGITQSPKYLFRKEGQNVTLSCEQNLNHDAMYWYRQDPGQGLRLIYYSQIVNDFQKGDIAEGYSVSREKKESFPLTVTSAQKNPTAFYLCASSIITGNQPQHFGDGTRLSIL.

The chain carries TRBV5-5 and TRBJ2-2; 8 bases align to TRBD1. CDR3 size: 15 residues. Germline loops: CDR1 SGHKS, CDR2 YYEKEE (reference sequence). V lost 0 bases to trimming and J lost 6 bases; unmatched junction nucleotides: 4. The chain's CDR3 is CASSLGRQGSGELFF. The CDR3 bases are TGTGCCAGCAGCTTGGGGCGACAGGGGTCCGGGGAGCTGTTTTTT. Full variable domain (missing parts from reference TRBV5-5 and TRBJ2-2): DAGVTQSPTHLIKTRGQQVTLRCSPISGHKSVSWYQQVLGQGPQFIFQYYEKEERGRGNFPDRFSARQFPNYSSELNVNALLLGDSALYLCASSLGRQGSGELFFGEGSRLTVL.

This chain links TRBV4-1 with TRBJ2-3, with D maybe TRBD2 (5 bases). Per the germline V gene, CDR1 is MGHRA and CDR2 is YSYEKL. The CDR3 extends over 15 amino acids. V was clipped by 0 bases and J by 1 base, with 8 bases between them. The DNA for the CDR3 is TGCGCCAGCAGCCAAGAGAGGGCGGGCACAGATACGCAGTATTTT. Translation gives CASSQERAGTDTQYF.

The chain couples TRBV2 to TRBJ1-5; D is uncertain. The CDR3 is 15 amino acids. With 3 bases removed from V and 1 base from J, the gap between germline ends came to 10 bases. CDR1 is SNHLY and CDR2 is FYNNEI in the germline V gene. CDR3 sequence: CASSERVKSNQPQHF. CDR3 nucleotide sequence: TGTGCCAGCAGTGAGAGGGTGAAGAGCAATCAGCCCCAGCATTTT.

V gene TRBV28 combines with J gene TRBJ1-1; the D is unclear. CDR1 MDHEN and CDR2 SYDVKM come from the germline V gene. CDR3 size: 12 residues. V lost 6 bases and J 0 bases, leaving 5 bases between the germline ends. In DNA form, the CDR3 reads TGTGCCAGCAGCGAGCTGAACACTGAAGCTTTCTTT. It yields the protein CASSELNTEAFF.

The chain carries TRBV7-8 and TRBJ1-2; no definite D call. The V end was cut by 0 bases, the J end by 3 bases, with 11 bases between. This CDR3 spans 15 amino acids. Germline V gene data show CDR1 as SGHVS and CDR2 as FQNEAQ. The CDR3 sequence: CASSLADGGYYGYTF. The CDR3 DNA reads TGTGCCAGCAGCTTAGCGGACGGAGGGTACTATGGCTACACCTTC.

The chain couples TRBV14 to TRBJ2-1; possibly TRBD2 for D (5 bases). Germline V gene sequence: CDR1 SGHDN, CDR2 FVKESK. Trimming cost V 1 base and J 0 bases, with 25 bases left between them. This CDR3 is built from 21 residues. The CDR3 DNA is TGTGCCAGCAGCCAAGGATGGGGAGTGGGCTTTATTCGGAGCTCCTACAATGAGCAGTTCTTC. Translating it yields CASSQGWGVGFIRSSYNEQFF.

This CDR3 reads CASSSDDRGLFYEQYF. In DNA, the CDR3 is TGCGCCAGCAGCTCGGACGACAGGGGGCTTTTTTACGAGCAGTACTTC. The rearrangement links TRBV5-1 to TRBJ2-7, with TRBD1 identical over 10 bases. V gave up 3 bases and J gave up 4 bases; unmatched junction bases: 10. The CDR3 has 16 amino acids. The germline V gene has CDR1 SGHRS and CDR2 YFSETQ. The full variable domain, rest sourced from reference TRBV5-1 and TRBJ2-7, is KAGVTQTPRYLIKTRGQQVTLSCSPISGHRSVSWYQQTPGQGLQFLFEYFSETQRNKGNFPGRFSGRQFSNSRSEMNVSTLELGDSALYLCASSSDDRGLFYEQYFGPGTRLTVT.

This chain uses TRBV29-1 with TRBJ1-4; TRBD1 matches 10 bases. Germline V lookup: CDR1 SQVTM, CDR2 ANQGSEA. V dropped 6 bases and J dropped 5; count of bases not matched to a gene: 9. This CDR3 has 15 residues. The CDR3 coding sequence is TGCAGCGTAGCGCGGACAGGGGGATTAAATGAAAAACTGTTTTTT. Amino acids: CSVARTGGLNEKLFF.

This clone was detected ten times or more. V usage is TRBV5-1 and J usage is TRBJ2-5, with TRBD1 matching 9 bases. Germline CDR1 reads SGHRS; CDR2 reads YFSETQ. The length of the CDR3 is 13 residues. Unmatched junction bases numbered 9, after V lost 4 bases and J lost 11 bases. DNA for the CDR3: TGCGCCAGCAGCGAGCCTGGGGACAGGGAACAGTACTTC. Translated: CASSEPGDREQYF.

The chain is built from TRBV11-2 and TRBJ2-5; 11 nucleotides align to TRBD1. V lost 5 bases to trimming and J lost 1 base; unmatched junction nucleotides: 3. CDR1 and CDR2 (germline): SGHAT, FQNNGV. The CDR3 runs 15 residues. Here the CDR3 reads CASSRTGGIQETQYF. The CDR3 region has the DNA TGTGCCAGCAGCCGGACAGGGGGCATCCAAGAGACCCAGTACTTC.

The rearrangement joins TRBV7-6 to TRBJ1-3, with a tentative D call TRBD1 (6 bases). V was cut by 6 bases and J by 4 bases, with 10 bases left in between. Germline lookup yields CDR1 SGHVS and CDR2 FNYEAQ. The CDR3 is 13 amino acids. The chain's CDR3 is CASSTGPGNTIYF. The DNA for the CDR3 is TGTGCCAGCAGTACAGGGCCGGGAAACACCATATATTTT.

By share, this clone counts as medium-sized. The V call is TRBV9, the J call TRBJ2-3; 8 nucleotides line up with TRBD1. V gave up 4 bases and J gave up 0 bases; unmatched junction bases: 13. The germline V gene encodes CDR1 SGDLS and CDR2 YYNGEE. The CDR3 spans 18 residues. The CDR3 protein is CASSLDFTGGPSTDTQYF. CDR3 nucleotides: TGTGCCAGCAGCCTAGACTTCACAGGGGGACCTAGCACAGATACGCAGTATTTT.

This chain joins TRBV6-5 and TRBJ2-7; 9 bases agree with TRBD1. Germline CDR1 reads MNHEY; CDR2 reads SVGAGI. The CDR3 runs 15 residues. Trimming at V came to 4 bases and at J to 4 bases, leaving 8 bases not matched to a gene. CDR3 protein: CASSSTGGEGYEQYF. The CDR3 DNA is TGTGCCAGCAGTTCCACAGGGGGCGAAGGGTACGAGCAGTACTTC.

This clone was seen a single time. CDR3 in DNA: TGCGCCAGCAGCCCCCGTCGGTTAGATGAAAAACTGTTTTTT. Amino acids: CASSPRRLDEKLFF. The V and J genes are TRBV4-3 and TRBJ1-4, with D hard to call. Germline loops: CDR1 LGHNA, CDR2 YSLEER. Trimming removed 4 bases at V and 6 bases at J, with 12 bases between. The CDR3 contains 14 residues.

J is TRBJ2-1 and V is TRBV14; D might be TRBD2 (5 bases). The V and J ends lost 2 bases and 5 bases respectively, with 7 bases between them. The germline V gene encodes CDR1 SGHDN and CDR2 FVKESK. This CDR3 is 13 amino acids long. The CDR3 DNA follows: TGTGCCAGCAGCCAACCGGGAAACAATGAGCAGTTCTTC. This translates into CASSQPGNNEQFF.